This is a list of T cell receptor beta chains from one sample in a study of OX40 agonist ivuxolimab in advanced cancers. Assay used: immunoSEQ multiplex PCR; TCRdb lists only in-frame clones, some missing. The table shows approximately 77,000 clones, with 84% occurring only once. The source material was CD4+ or CD8+ T cells sorted from blood, sampled in a trial of the OX40 agonist ivuxolimab. All receptors derive from an adult with an advanced solid tumor such as melanoma, head and neck, liver or kidney cancer. The CDR3 runs from the conserved cysteine through the conserved F or W. The D gene is left open where the match is weak.

j_call,v_call,d_call,cdr3_aa
TRBJ2-2,TRBV5-1,TRBD2,CASSLAASGNTGELFF
TRBJ2-5,TRBV6-5,NA,CASRGQETQYF
TRBJ2-7,TRBV7-9,TRBD2,CASSFPLAGGSYEQYF
TRBJ2-2,TRBV25-1,NA,CASSEPPGGGIGELFF
TRBJ1-3,TRBV5-6,NA,CASSFDSGNTIYF
TRBJ2-2,TRBV19,NA,CASSLRTEGTGELFF
TRBJ1-6,TRBV4-3,NA,CASSQEFSSSYNSPLHF
TRBJ1-5,TRBV10-3,NA,CAISNGQSSNQPQHF
TRBJ1-5,TRBV27,NA,CASSLSYNQPQHF
TRBJ1-5,TRBV2,NA,CASSRTGSNQPQHF
TRBJ1-1,TRBV12-5,NA,CASGLETRTEAFF
TRBJ2-3,TRBV5-1,TRBD2,CASSPVTSGGADTQYF
TRBJ2-1,TRBV10-3,TRBD2,CAISESLAGGREFF
TRBJ1-1,TRBV5-8,TRBD1,CASSWDRGPRAFF
TRBJ2-3,TRBV5-4,TRBD2,CASSLASGGTFTDTQYF
TRBJ2-2,TRBV5-1,TRBD1,CASSFGQGSTGELFF
TRBJ1-4,TRBV11-2,NA,CASSLDRGEKLFF
TRBJ2-3,TRBV10-3,TRBD2,CAISEGTSELGGQYF
TRBJ2-1,TRBV7-9,TRBD2,CASSLARVSKTSAYEQFF
TRBJ2-7,TRBV13,NA,CASSRYTGVKGEQYF
TRBJ1-1,TRBV18,NA,CASSVATVMNTEAFF
TRBJ1-2,TRBV6-5,NA,CASSYSTGNYGYTF
TRBJ2-6,TRBV4-1,NA,CASSPTGAALSGANVLTF
TRBJ1-4,TRBV29-1,TRBD1,CSVAPTGGGEKLFF
TRBJ1-1,TRBV7-2,NA,CASSPGSQNTEAFF
TRBJ2-7,TRBV28,TRBD1,CASSYPLDPDRERTYEQYF
TRBJ1-3,TRBV30,TRBD1,CAWSSRGPLRNTIYF
TRBJ1-4,TRBV7-2,NA,CASSLGQGNYEKLFF
TRBJ2-5,TRBV7-9,NA,CASSLKAEETQYF
TRBJ2-5,TRBV4-3,TRBD2,CASSHGTSATETQYF
TRBJ2-7,TRBV28,TRBD2,CASTPAHLAGAYEQYF
TRBJ1-4,TRBV5-1,NA,CASSLEGTTGEKLFF
TRBJ2-2,TRBV29-1,TRBD1,CSVRDSLTGELFF
TRBJ2-7,TRBV18,NA,CASSPRAGSSYEQYF
TRBJ2-1,TRBV4-3,TRBD2,CASSPRTSGGGSYNEQFF
TRBJ2-1,TRBV5-1,NA,CASSLGTYNEQFF
TRBJ2-7,TRBV1,NA,CTSSQEPCPGGPTYEQYF
TRBJ1-4,TRBV18,NA,CASSGRQATNEKLFF
TRBJ2-7,TRBV2,TRBD2,CASSGTSGALYEQYF
TRBJ2-1,TRBV9,TRBD1,CASSVATGGFNEQFF
TRBJ2-7,TRBV1,NA,CTTLAHEQYF
TRBJ2-5,TRBV18,NA,CASSSDLQETQYF
TRBJ2-1,TRBV11-3,NA,CASSLATGRNEQFF
TRBJ2-3,TRBV7-3,TRBD1,CASSDHEGARTDTQYF
TRBJ1-5,TRBV7-2,NA,CASSLGDRQPQHF
TRBJ2-7,TRBV5-1,NA,CASSSQGSYEQYF
TRBJ2-7,TRBV7-9,TRBD1,CASSFKDRGNYEQYF
TRBJ2-1,TRBV19,TRBD1,CASSKDRLYNEQFF
TRBJ1-5,TRBV29-1,NA,CSVQENSNQPQHF
TRBJ2-5,TRBV7-2,NA,CASSLSGYSQETQYF
TRBJ1-3,TRBV9,NA,CASSLDSGAGNTIYF
TRBJ2-7,TRBV4-2,NA,CASSQGEGTYEQYF
TRBJ2-7,TRBV29-1,TRBD1,CSVRRQGASDEQYF